This T cell receptor (beta chain) was observed in a study of patients and donors after allogeneic stem cell transplantation (dated by TCRdb to 2020 to 2021). The library was obtained by RT-PCR. The instrument was a NextSeq 550. TCRdb ran its own pipeline on the public reads, namely fastp trimming at Q25 and MiXCR clone calling, and kept in-frame beta chains. Each record represents a unique CDR3 protein, reported with the most common genes and DNA among its rows. The table for this sample lists around 240,000 distinct CDR3 sequences; approximately 14% of them were counted only once. More than 9% of the sample rests with the top ten. This clonotype was picked up a small number of times. The target of this receptor is not known. Base-call qualities are not available, and no considerably larger clone is one nucleotide away. From cysteine to phenylalanine, the CDR3 is 14 amino acids long. Of the read, only the CDR3 DNA is kept; its 42 bases are in frame from base 1. The germline V gene yields MGHDK for CDR1 and SYGVNS for CDR2. Germline trimming: 5 bases from V, 7 bases from J; junction bases outside gene matches: 6.

The sequence is built from TRBV25-1 and TRBJ1-4, with 8 junctional bases fitting TRBD1. The source material was blood, either unsorted or a sorted T cell fraction (not recorded which). This sequence originates from a human donor who was either an allogeneic HSCT recipient or a stem cell or donor lymphocyte infusion donor (not recorded which). It is not recorded whose cells these are; they may come from a transplant donor. The CDR3 in this case is CASSQTGDLEKLFF. The DNA sequence reads TGTGCCAGCAGTCAGACAGGGGATCTTGAAAAACTGTTTTTT.